This TCR beta chain was documented in a study of blood T cell repertoires in COVID-19. Turning to the study itself: Samples came from the United States, Italy and Spain, spanning acute and convalescent COVID-19. PBMCs, B-cell-depleted T cells, or T cells were the source of the cDNA or gDNA that made up the material.

This CDR3 has 12 amino acids. Per the germline V gene, CDR1 is MNHEY and CDR2 is SVGAGI. The V and J ends lost 6 bases and 7 bases respectively, with 13 bases between them. Original processing notes: Counts of nucleated cells, estimated from reference gene primer amplification, were obtained. Here immunoSEQ multiplex PCR was the method, and the copy in TCRdb shows in-frame clones only, minus some. V and J calls plus clone size are reproduced from that table; the DNA served to infer D and trimming. The repertoire holds approximately 220,000 clones, about 82% seen once, with roughly 10% in the top ten.

The TCR originated in a woman of 80 years or more with acute or convalescent COVID-19. The chain is built from TRBV6-5 and TRBJ2-7, with unresolved D. Material for sequencing was peripheral blood. The CDR3 reads CASSLGLSEQYF. CDR3 nucleotides: TGTGCCAGCAGCCTTGGGCTCTCGGAGCAGTACTTC.